This T cell receptor (beta chain) comes out of a study of T-cell memory formation after mild COVID-19. MiXCR, run by TCRdb on the 5' RACE reads, gives a single entry per CDR3 protein. The sample shows some 210,000 distinct CDR3 sequences, more than 9% of them seen only once. Trimming stripped 3 bases from V and 5 bases from J, with 11 bases between. The length of the CDR3 is 15 residues. Germline V gene data show CDR1 as SGHVS and CDR2 as FQNEAQ. This clonotype appeared a few times. This clonotype was obtained from a man between 18 and 35 years old who had mild COVID-19 (a few samples of this study predate the infection). Cell type and time point are not known. Sequencing used PBMCs or a T cell subset sorted from them (not recorded which). The chain employs TRBV7-8 and TRBJ1-6, with D tentatively TRBD1 (5 bases). The CDR3 is CASSLETVNNSPLHF. The CDR3 region has the DNA TGTGCCAGCAGCTTGGAGACAGTGAATAATTCACCCCTCCACTTT.